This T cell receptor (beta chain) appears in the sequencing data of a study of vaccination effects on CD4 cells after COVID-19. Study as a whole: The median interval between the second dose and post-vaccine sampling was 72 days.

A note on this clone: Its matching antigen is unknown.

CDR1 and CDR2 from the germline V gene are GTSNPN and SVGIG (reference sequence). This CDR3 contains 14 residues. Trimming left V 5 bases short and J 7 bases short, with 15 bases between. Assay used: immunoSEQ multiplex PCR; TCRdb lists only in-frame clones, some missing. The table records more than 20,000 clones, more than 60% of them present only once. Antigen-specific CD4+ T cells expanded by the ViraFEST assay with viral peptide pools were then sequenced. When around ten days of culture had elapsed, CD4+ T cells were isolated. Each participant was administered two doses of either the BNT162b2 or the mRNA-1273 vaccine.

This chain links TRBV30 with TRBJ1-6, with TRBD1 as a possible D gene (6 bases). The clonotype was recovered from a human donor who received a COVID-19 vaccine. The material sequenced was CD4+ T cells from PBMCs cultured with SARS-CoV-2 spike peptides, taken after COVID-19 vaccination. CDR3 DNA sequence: TGTGCCTGGGGGAAAACAGGGTGGAATTCACCCCTCCACTTT. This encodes CAWGKTGWNSPLHF. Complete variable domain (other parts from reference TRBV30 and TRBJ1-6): SQTIHQWPATLVQPVGSPLSLECTVEGTSNPNLYWYRQAAGRGLQLLFYSVGIGQISSEVPQNLSASRPQDRQFILSSKKLLLSDSGFYLCAWGKTGWNSPLHFGNGTRLTVT.